In its sample, the clone carrying this TCR beta chain was seen once. Its antigen is not known. TCRdb reanalysed the RT-PCR reads using MiXCR and keeps one entry per CDR3 protein. The table lists a few hundred thousand distinct CDR3 sequences, around 15% of them singletons. Per the germline V gene, CDR1 is SGHAT and CDR2 is FQNNGV. This CDR3 has 15 residues. Trimming took 3 bases from V and 0 from J, leaving 8 bases between them. This record belongs to a study of response to subunit inactivated influenza vaccine. The study's findings and limits: The study's authors posited that every seasonal influenza vaccination enlists few new T cells.

The material was PBMCs from blood, obtained 12 days after vaccination. This TCR came from a man aged 45 to 65 who received an inactivated influenza vaccine. The genes are TRBV11-2 and TRBJ1-4; D unresolved. CDR3 loop: CASSLSTATNEKLFF. The CDR3, as DNA: TGTGCCAGCAGCTTGTCGACGGCAACTAATGAAAAACTGTTTTTT. Based on the CDR3 plus reference TRBV11-2 and TRBJ1-4, the full variable domain is EAGVAQSPRYKIIEKRQSVAFWCNPISGHATLYWYQQILGQGPKLLIQFQNNGVVDDSQLPKDRFSAERLKGVDSTLKIQPAKLEDSAVYLCASSLSTATNEKLFFGSGTQLSVL.